The 27 T cell receptor beta chains reported below all come from one sample, sequenced in a study of prognosis after radiotherapy for stage I lung cancer. With two-round multiplex PCR, TCR beta CDR3 sequences were amplified from genomic DNA. First-round PCR employed TRBV- and TRBJ-specific primers for each gene. TCRdb independently ran MiXCR on the multiplex PCR reads; one entry per CDR3 protein. The sample holds about 59,000 distinct CDR3 sequences; 26% are singletons and the top ten take 6.5% to 8.5%. Specimen: PBMCs, collected before or after stereotactic body radiation therapy (not recorded which). The receptors originated from a donor aged 50 or older with non-small cell lung cancer.

This clonotype is labeled medium-sized. This chain uses TRBV6-5 with TRBJ2-7, with 7 bases lining up with TRBD1. The J segment lost 2 bases and the V segment lost 2 bases, leaving 3 bases of the junction unmatched. Germline CDR1 and CDR2: MNHEY and SVGAGI. CDR3 length: 14 residues. The CDR3 protein is CASSYMGQTYEQYF. The CDR3 DNA is TGTGCCAGCAGTTACATGGGACAGACCTACGAGCAGTACTTC.

The chain is built from TRBV20-1 and TRBJ2-7; unclear D gene. Germline lookup yields CDR1 DFQATT and CDR2 SNEGSKA (reference sequence). The CDR3 runs to 13 residues. Trimming cost V 6 bases and J 3 bases, with 15 bases left between them. This CDR3 is CSANHPIYYEQYF. The DNA of the CDR3 is TGCAGTGCCAATCACCCTATATACTACGAGCAGTACTTC.

There are many counts of this clonotype. The V call is TRBV2, the J call TRBJ2-7; a weak D match, TRBD1 (5 bases). V lost 8 bases, J lost 7 bases, and 18 bases lay in between. CDR1 and CDR2 from the germline V gene are SNHLY and FYNNEI. This CDR3 has 13 residues. The CDR3 here is CASVGTGSWEQYF. CDR3 nucleotide sequence: TGTGCCAGCGTTGGAACAGGTTCGTGGGAGCAGTACTTC.

Comment on this clonotype: A far larger clone is off by one base, so a read error is likely. V is TRBV6-9 and J is TRBJ1-1, with 8 bases fitting TRBD1. Germline CDR1 is MNHGY and CDR2 is SVAAGI. J lost 7 bases, V lost 4 bases, and 11 bases had no gene match. The CDR3 spans 15 residues. CDR3 in DNA: TGTGCCAGCAGTTGCCCAACAAGCGACAGGGGTGAAGCTTTCTTT. Protein product: CASSCPTSDRGEAFF.

Of note for this clonotype: This likely stems from a read error, as it lies one base from a far larger clone. The V and J genes are TRBV6-1 and TRBJ1-2, with D uncertain. Trimming pared 5 bases from V and 4 bases from J, leaving 23 bases between. The CDR3 is 17 amino acids. Germline assignment: CDR1 MNHNS and CDR2 SASEGT. The CDR3 nucleotides are TGTGCCAGCAGTTACCAACGAGGGAGCAACCCTTCCTATGGCTACACCTTC. Its translation is CASSYQRGSNPSYGYTF.

This clonotype was seen ten or more times. CDR3 coding DNA: TGCAGTGCTAGAGGCACAGGGGCCATGGATGAAAAACTGTTTTTT. The encoded protein is CSARGTGAMDEKLFF. The rearrangement links TRBV20-1 to TRBJ1-4; 7 nucleotides agree with TRBD1. The germline CDR1 and CDR2 sequences are DFQATT and SNEGSKA (reference sequence). V lost 1 base and J lost 6; bases outside the gene matches: 8. The CDR3 contains 15 residues.

This clonotype was counted ten times or more. V and J are TRBV3-2 and TRBJ2-7; no check of the table's D call, TRBD1, against the DNA was made. TRBV3-2 is termed a pseudogene. The CDR3 totals 18 residues. Here the CDR3 DNA reads TGTGCCAGCAGCCAAGACGCCGGGACAGGGGACTTAGTTCACGAGCAGTACTTC. It codes for CASSQDAGTGDLVHEQYF.

The sample holds many counts of this clonotype. The chain joins TRBV29-1 to TRBJ2-3; TRBD2 aligns across 8 bases. The CDR3 is made up of 14 amino acids. J gave up 3 bases and V 5 bases, and 7 bases lay outside the gene matches. The germline V gene encodes CDR1 SQVTM and CDR2 ANQGSEA. This chain's CDR3 is CSVQGTSRTDTQYF. The CDR3 DNA reads as TGCAGCGTTCAGGGGACTAGTAGGACAGATACGCAGTATTTT.

In this sample, this clonotype turned up many times. The CDR3 loop is CASRPRGEAFF. The DNA for the CDR3 is TGTGCCAGCCGCCCGCGGGGGGAAGCTTTCTTT. The chain uses TRBV27 and TRBJ1-1; possible D gene TRBD1, 5 bases. The V end lost 8 bases, the J end lost 8 bases, and 12 bases lay between the germline ends. This CDR3 region has 11 residues. Germline assignment: CDR1 MNHEY and CDR2 SMNVEV (reference sequence).

As to this clonotype: A far bigger clonotype differs at one base, so this is likely a read error. The chain has TRBV6-4 and TRBJ2-5; no clear D gene. V gave up 6 bases and J gave up 5 bases, with 7 bases separating them. This CDR3 region has 11 residues. The germline gives CDR1 MRHNA, CDR2 SNTAGT. This CDR3 reads CASRNSETQYF. The CDR3 coding sequence is TGTGCCAGCAGGAACAGTGAGACCCAGTACTTC.

As for this clonotype: At one end, the junction sequence differs from germline, possibly due to a read error. V usage is TRBV20-1 and J usage is TRBJ2-2; D may be TRBD2 (5 bases). Germline V CDR1 and CDR2: DFQATT, SNEGSKA (reference sequence). This CDR3 region has 13 residues. In nucleotides, the CDR3 is TGCAGTGCTAGAGATCCGGTGGCCGGGGAGCTTTTTTTT. Its translation: CSARDPVAGELFF.

With regard to this clonotype: This likely stems from a read error, as it lies one base from a far larger clone. The chain links TRBV6-2 or TRBV6-3 to TRBJ2-1; 7 bases match TRBD1. The CDR3 runs 14 residues. In germline, CDR1 is MNHEY, CDR2 SVGEGT. V lost 6 bases, J lost 11 bases, and 13 bases stayed unmatched. CDR3 residues: CASRPGTVSKKQFF. CDR3 DNA: TGTGCCAGCAGACCCGGGACAGTAAGCAAAAAGCAGTTCTTC.

In its sample, this clonotype was seen many times. This chain links TRBV5-1 with TRBJ1-3; D call uncertain. This CDR3 region has 14 residues. The germline V gene encodes CDR1 SGHRS and CDR2 YFSETQ. V was clipped by 1 base and J by 2 bases, with 7 bases between them. The CDR3 sequence: CASSLNRAGNTIYF. DNA of the CDR3: TGCGCCAGCAGCTTGAATAGGGCTGGAAACACCATATATTTT.

In its sample, this clonotype was seen many times. V and J are TRBV5-1 and TRBJ1-6; 7 nucleotides agree with TRBD1. CDR1 SGHRS and CDR2 YFSETQ come from the germline V gene. CDR3 length: 15 residues. V dropped 6 bases and J dropped 5; count of bases not matched to a gene: 8. Here the CDR3 reads CASTLRGTDNSPLHF. The CDR3 bases are TGCGCCAGCACCCTCCGCGGGACAGATAATTCACCCCTCCACTTT.

With respect to this clonotype: Since a much larger clone is just one base distant, this may be a read error. The chain has TRBV5-4 and TRBJ2-6, with 9 bases lining up with TRBD2. The V and J ends lost 2 bases and 0 bases, in that order; junction bases with no gene match: 6. CDR3 length: 18 amino acids. Germline V gene lookup returns CDR1 SGHNT and CDR2 YYREEE (reference sequence). CDR3 in DNA: TGTGCCAGCAGCTTTGCGCCTAGCGGGGCCTCTGGGGCCAACGTCCTGACTTTC. Translation gives CASSFAPSGASGANVLTF.

This clonotype has ten or more counts. The chain couples TRBV14 to TRBJ1-2, with 9 bases aligning to TRBD1. There are 14 residues in the CDR3. V shed 1 base and J 8 bases; nucleotides not matched to a gene: 5. CDR1 SGHDN and CDR2 FVKESK come from the germline V gene. The CDR3 sequence is CASSQGRTGVGYTF. CDR3 DNA sequence: TGTGCCAGCAGCCAAGGGAGGACAGGGGTGGGCTACACCTTC.

There are many counts of this clonotype. The V gene is TRBV30, the J gene TRBJ1-4; 8 nucleotides line up with TRBD1. Germline lookup yields CDR1 GTSNPN and CDR2 SVGIG (reference sequence). Trimming took 0 bases from V and 3 from J; bases not matched to a gene: 12. The CDR3 is 18 residues long. The chain's CDR3 is CAWSVSPSPGQANEKLFF. In DNA, the CDR3 is TGTGCCTGGAGTGTAAGCCCCTCTCCGGGACAGGCTAATGAAAAACTGTTTTTT.

This clonotype was picked up many times. V gene TRBV19 combines with J gene TRBJ1-5, with TRBD1 matching 7 bases. The V segment lost 5 bases and the J segment 7 bases; nucleotides outside the gene matches: 11. This CDR3 is built from 15 residues. CDR1 is LNHDA, CDR2 SQIVND, per germline (reference sequence). CDR3: CASSGHNRGGQPQHF. DNA for the CDR3: TGTGCCAGTAGTGGTCACAACAGGGGTGGGCAGCCCCAGCATTTT.

V usage is TRBV6-9 and J usage is TRBJ2-7; possibly TRBD2 for D (5 bases). Germline V gene lookup returns CDR1 MNHGY and CDR2 SVAAGI. The CDR3 totals 15 residues. CDR3 bases: TGTGAAAGCAGTTTTGACGGGATAGTCGGGAACGAGCAGTACTTC. Protein product: CESSFDGIVGNEQYF.

This clonotype was observed at least ten times. This rearrangement joins TRBV7-2 to TRBJ2-1, with 7 bases that match TRBD1. The CDR3 covers 14 residues. J gave up 9 bases and V 5 bases, and 10 bases lay outside the gene matches. Germline CDR1 is SGHTA and CDR2 is FQGNSA. The CDR3 reads CASSHPRDSGEQFF. CDR3 nucleotides: TGTGCCAGCAGCCATCCCCGGGACAGTGGTGAGCAGTTCTTC.

There are many counts of this clonotype. The CDR3 spells CAWSKSDRGTGGYTF. The CDR3 coding sequence is TGTGCCTGGAGCAAATCGGACAGGGGGACGGGAGGCTACACCTTC. The V call is TRBV30, the J call TRBJ1-2, with 10 bases matching TRBD1. J gave up 8 bases and V 3 bases, and 12 bases lay outside the gene matches. There are 15 residues in the CDR3. Germline V gene data show CDR1 as GTSNPN and CDR2 as SVGIG (reference sequence).

To note about this clonotype: A much larger clone is a single base away; this may be a read error. CDR3 amino acids: CARSQVAGGGQETQYF. The CDR3 DNA is TGTGCCAGAAGCCAAGTCGCAGGGGGTGGCCAAGAGACCCAGTACTTC. V is TRBV4-2 and J is TRBJ2-5; 7 bases are shared with TRBD1. The CDR3 is 16 amino acids. CDR1 is LGHNA and CDR2 is YNFKEQ in the germline V gene.

Remarks on this clonotype: A much bigger clone sits one base away, suggesting this may be a read error. In DNA, the CDR3 is TGTGCCAGCAGCTTAGGGTCCACCCGAAGTAGCGAGCAGTACTTC. Protein product: CASSLGSTRSSEQYF. The V and J genes are TRBV7-9 and TRBJ2-7; D uncertain. The CDR3 length is 15 residues. V lost 1 base, J lost 6 bases, and 16 bases lay in between. Germline values: CDR1 SEHNR, CDR2 FQNEAQ (reference sequence).

A note on this clonotype: A read error may be the cause here, since a much bigger clone is one base away. The V gene is TRBV29-1, the J gene TRBJ1-4; D is undetermined. The CDR3 totals 11 residues. Looked up from germline, CDR1 is SQVTM and CDR2 is ANQGSEA. The CDR3 DNA reads as TGCAGAGTTGAAATAAGCCGTAAACTGTTTTTT. Translation: CRVEISRKLFF.

This clonotype came up many times. This chain joins TRBV10-3 and TRBJ1-2; D remains ambiguous. Germline lookup yields CDR1 ENHRY and CDR2 SYGVKD. V gave up 0 bases and J gave up 4 bases, with 9 bases separating them. The CDR3 extends over 14 amino acids. The CDR3 coding sequence is TGTGCCATCAGTGAGTCGGGCAGATCCTATGGCTACACCTTC. Translating it yields CAISESGRSYGYTF.

This clonotype was seen many times. This sequence joins TRBV28 and TRBJ2-2; 7 nucleotides line up with TRBD1. After removal of 6 bases from V and 5 bases from J, the junction contained 9 bases not matched to a gene. The CDR3 is 15 amino acids. Germline loops: CDR1 MDHEN, CDR2 SYDVKM. This CDR3 reads CASREPDRPTGELFF. CDR3 bases: TGTGCCAGCAGAGAGCCGGACAGGCCAACCGGGGAGCTGTTTTTT. Full variable domain (missing parts from reference TRBV28 and TRBJ2-2): DVKVTQSSRYLVKRTGEKVFLECVQDMDHENMFWYRQDPGLGLRLIYFSYDVKMKEKGDIPEGYSVSREKKERFSLILESASTNQTSMYLCASREPDRPTGELFFGEGSRLTVL.

As for this clonotype: With a much larger clone just one base away, this may be a read error. The chain carries TRBV7-2 and TRBJ2-7, with D possibly being TRBD1 (6 bases). With 5 bases removed from V and 6 bases from J, the gap between germline ends came to 26 bases. The CDR3 sequence is 17 residues long. Germline V lookup: CDR1 SGHTA, CDR2 FQGNSA. The CDR3 nucleotides read TGTGCCAGCAGCGAACAAGGTCCGGGACATATTCTAATCGAGCAGTACTTC. Encoded protein: CASSEQGPGHILIEQYF.